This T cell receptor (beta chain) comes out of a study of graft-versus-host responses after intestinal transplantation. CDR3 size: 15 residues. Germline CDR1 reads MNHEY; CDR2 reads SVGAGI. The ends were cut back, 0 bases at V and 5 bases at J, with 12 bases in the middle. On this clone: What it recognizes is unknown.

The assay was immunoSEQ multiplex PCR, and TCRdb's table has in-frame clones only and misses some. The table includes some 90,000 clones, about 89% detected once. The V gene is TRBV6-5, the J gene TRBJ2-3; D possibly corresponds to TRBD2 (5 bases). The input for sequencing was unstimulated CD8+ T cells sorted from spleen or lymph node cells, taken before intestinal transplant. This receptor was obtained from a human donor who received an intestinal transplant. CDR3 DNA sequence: TGTGCCAGCAGTTACTCGGGCGGGTTCGGAGATACGCAGTATTTT. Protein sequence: CASSYSGGFGDTQYF.